Each of the 25 T cell receptor beta chains below was sequenced from the same sample in a study of blood T cell repertoires in COVID-19. TCRdb keeps only in-frame clones here, not all; method: immunoSEQ multiplex PCR. Here the sample spans some 270,000 clones, approximately 90% being singletons. The sequenced material came from PBMCs or T cells enriched from blood (not recorded which). These receptors were obtained from a woman in her twenties or thirties with acute COVID-19.

The J gene is TRBJ1-3, the V gene TRBV28; no firm D call. The CDR3 consists of 15 residues. The V end was cut by 9 bases, the J end by 0 bases, with 15 bases between. Germline-derived CDR1 and CDR2 are MDHEN and SYDVKM. The CDR3 here is CASAPQQLSGNTIYF. CDR3 nucleotides: TGTGCCAGTGCGCCACAGCAACTCTCTGGAAACACCATATATTTT.

The V and J genes are TRBV28 and TRBJ1-5; D ambiguous. The germline CDR1 and CDR2 sequences are MDHEN and SYDVKM. The CDR3 is 16 residues long. The V and J ends lost 7 bases and 1 base respectively, with 17 bases between them. The chain's CDR3 is CASTLRRYLSNQPQHF. The CDR3 nucleotides are TGTGCCAGCACCTTGAGGAGATATTTGAGCAATCAGCCCCAGCATTTT.

Comments on this clone: This specimen includes other DNA sequences encoding the same CDR3. The chain employs TRBV5-1 and TRBJ2-1, with a tentative D call TRBD1 (6 bases). Trimming took off 0 bases at V and 0 bases at J, with 10 bases between the two ends. The CDR3 runs 16 residues. Germline V CDR1 and CDR2: SGHRS, YFSETQ. The chain's CDR3 is CASSLGQGSSYNEQFF. The CDR3 DNA reads TGCGCCAGCAGCTTGGGTCAGGGGAGCTCCTACAATGAGCAGTTCTTC. The full variable domain, in which reference TRBV5-1 and TRBJ2-1 provide the parts outside the CDR3, is KAGVTQTPRYLIKTRGQQVTLSCSPISGHRSVSWYQQTPGQGLQFLFEYFSETQRNKGNFPGRFSGRQFSNSRSEMNVSTLELGDSALYLCASSLGQGSSYNEQFFGPGTRLTVL.

The rearrangement links TRBV28 to TRBJ2-7; D remains ambiguous. Germline CDR1 reads MDHEN; CDR2 reads SYDVKM. The length of the CDR3 is 12 residues. V gave up 5 bases and J gave up 4 bases, with 9 bases separating them. CDR3 amino acids: CASSLTMYEQYF. CDR3 nucleotide sequence: TGTGCCAGCAGTCTGACAATGTACGAGCAGTACTTC.

The chain joins TRBV7-3 to TRBJ2-1; no clear D. The CDR3 spans 13 residues. V was shortened by 2 bases and J by 2 bases, with 4 bases between the two germline ends. Germline V gives CDR1 SGHTA, CDR2 FQGTGA. The CDR3 here is CASSLGPYNEQFF. CDR3 sequence (DNA): TGTGCCAGCAGCTTAGGCCCCTACAATGAGCAGTTCTTC.

This clone was detected only once. This chain links TRBV6-5 with TRBJ1-6; 7 positions match TRBD1. Germline trimming cut 4 bases from V and 9 bases from J; bases unmatched to any gene: 6. The length of the CDR3 is 14 residues. Germline V gene sequence: CDR1 MNHEY, CDR2 SVGAGI. DNA of the CDR3: TGTGCCAGCAGTTCCGACAGGGACAGTTCACCCCTCCACTTT. This codes for CASSSDRDSSPLHF.

V is TRBV7-9 and J is TRBJ1-1; D gene unclear. Germline CDR1 SEHNR, CDR2 FQNEAQ (reference sequence). The V end lost 7 bases, the J end lost 0 bases, and 12 bases lay between the germline ends. The CDR3 covers 14 residues. CDR3 sequence (DNA): TGTGCCAGCACCCCCGACACCATGAACACTGAAGCTTTCTTT. This codes for CASTPDTMNTEAFF.

This chain links TRBV18 with TRBJ1-1; 8 bases are a match to TRBD1. Germline trimming cut 0 bases from V and 5 bases from J; bases unmatched to any gene: 8. This CDR3 is 16 amino acids long. The V gene's germline CDR1 is KGHSH and CDR2 LQKENI. This CDR3 is CASSPPTGGGGTEAFF. CDR3 in DNA: TGTGCCAGCTCACCACCCACAGGGGGAGGCGGAACTGAAGCTTTCTTT.

The J gene is TRBJ2-2, the V gene TRBV4-2, with D maybe TRBD2 (6 bases). The germline V gene has CDR1 LGHNA and CDR2 YNFKEQ. Between the trimmed V and J ends, which lost 1 base and 3 bases, there was a span of 9 bases. The CDR3 runs 15 residues. The DNA of the CDR3 is TGTGCCAGCAGCCAAGTGGGCGGGGACACCGGGGAGCTGTTTTTT. Translated, it gives CASSQVGGDTGELFF.

The CDR3 region is CASSLGAGSGSGANVLTF. The CDR3, as DNA: TGTGCCAGCAGCTTAGGGGCGGGGAGTGGCTCTGGGGCCAACGTCCTGACTTTC. The V gene is TRBV7-6, the J gene TRBJ2-6; a possible D gene is TRBD2 (6 bases). V was clipped by 1 base and J by 0 bases, with 13 bases between them. This CDR3 has 18 amino acids. CDR1 and CDR2 from the germline V gene are SGHVS and FNYEAQ.

The chain combines TRBV4-1 with TRBJ1-4, with 7 bases matching TRBD1. This CDR3 has 14 amino acids. Per germline, CDR1 MGHRA and CDR2 YSYEKL. Trimming took 5 bases from V and 8 from J; bases not matched to a gene: 8. Here the CDR3 DNA reads TGCGCCAGCAGCAGAAGGACAGGTAGCGAAAAACTGTTTTTT. Protein product: CASSRRTGSEKLFF.

The CDR3 reads CAITREPIDTQYF. The DNA of the CDR3 is TGTGCCATCACACGGGAGCCAATAGATACGCAGTATTTT. The chain recombines TRBV10-3 with TRBJ2-3; D is perhaps TRBD2 (6 bases). The V gene's germline CDR1 is ENHRY and CDR2 SYGVKD. V was cut by 7 bases and J by 5 bases, with 13 bases left in between. CDR3 length equals 13 residues.

This sequence joins TRBV4-2 and TRBJ1-1; 7 nucleotides agree with TRBD1. V dropped 1 base and J dropped 3; count of bases not matched to a gene: 11. CDR1 LGHNA and CDR2 YNFKEQ come from the germline V gene. This CDR3 has 17 amino acids. The CDR3 sequence: CASSQAGQVIGDTEAFF. In nucleotides, the CDR3 is TGTGCCAGCAGCCAAGCAGGACAGGTAATCGGGGACACTGAAGCTTTCTTT.

The chain carries TRBV12-5 and TRBJ2-1; 12 bases align to TRBD2. V gave up 6 bases and J gave up 7 bases; unmatched junction bases: 7. The CDR3 totals 15 residues. Per the germline V gene, CDR1 is LGHNT and CDR2 is FRNRAP. CDR3 nucleotide sequence: TGTGCTAGTGGCCCTGGACTAGCGGGACCTAATGAGCAGTTCTTC. Translation gives CASGPGLAGPNEQFF.

The chain employs TRBV28 and TRBJ2-7; tentative D call: TRBD1 (6 bases). Looked up from germline, CDR1 is MDHEN and CDR2 is SYDVKM. This CDR3 comprises 14 residues. The V and J ends lost 3 bases and 2 bases respectively, with 11 bases between them. The CDR3 reads CASSFVDSPYEQYF. CDR3 nucleotide sequence: TGTGCCAGCAGTTTCGTGGACAGCCCCTACGAGCAGTACTTC.

The chain uses TRBV29-1 and TRBJ2-7; tentatively, D is TRBD1 (6 bases). V was cut by 4 bases and J by 2 bases, with 15 bases left in between. The germline CDR1 and CDR2 sequences are SQVTM and ANQGSEA. CDR3 size: 14 residues. The chain's CDR3 is CSVVPDRSAYEQYF. The CDR3 DNA follows: TGCAGCGTTGTACCTGACAGGTCAGCCTACGAGCAGTACTTC.

The chain recombines TRBV13 with TRBJ1-1; 8 bases agree with TRBD1. CDR1 is PRHDT and CDR2 is FYEKMQ in the germline V gene (reference sequence). The CDR3 has 14 residues. J gave up 7 bases and V 5 bases, and 9 bases lay outside the gene matches. Here the CDR3 DNA reads TGTGCCAGCAGCCAAGGGACAGGCCTACGTGAAGCTTTCTTT. Amino acids: CASSQGTGLREAFF.

The chain employs TRBV19 and TRBJ2-7; the match to TRBD1 covers 7 bases. Germline V CDR1 and CDR2: LNHDA, SQIVND (reference sequence). The V segment lost 6 bases and the J segment 4 bases; nucleotides outside the gene matches: 12. The CDR3 runs 15 residues. In DNA form, the CDR3 reads TGTGCCAGTAGCACACGCCGGGACAGACCATACGAGCAGTACTTC. Translated, it gives CASSTRRDRPYEQYF.

V gene TRBV29-1 combines with J gene TRBJ1-1, with D possibly TRBD1 on 5 matching bases. V was pared by 3 bases and J by 7 bases, with 15 bases between. The germline CDR1 and CDR2 sequences are SQVTM and ANQGSEA. CDR3 length equals 13 residues. The CDR3 is CSVEGRQPGEAFF. The CDR3, as DNA: TGCAGCGTTGAGGGCCGACAGCCCGGTGAAGCTTTCTTT.

The chain carries TRBV4-1 and TRBJ2-1; 8 nucleotides match TRBD1. Germline CDR1 and CDR2: MGHRA and YSYEKL. This CDR3 has 15 amino acids. Trimming took 1 base from V and 5 from J; bases not matched to a gene: 4. The CDR3 sequence is CASSQGQGANNEQFF. In DNA form, the CDR3 reads TGCGCCAGCAGCCAAGGTCAGGGGGCGAACAATGAGCAGTTCTTC.

The gene calls are TRBV2 and TRBJ1-5; 9 nucleotides match TRBD1. Germline V gene sequence: CDR1 SNHLY, CDR2 FYNNEI. J was trimmed by 6 bases and V by 2 bases; bases with no gene match: 8. This CDR3 spans 16 amino acids. The CDR3 here is CASSEPTGGYGQPQHF. As DNA, the CDR3 is TGTGCCAGCAGTGAACCGACAGGGGGTTACGGTCAGCCCCAGCATTTT.

This clone was recorded only once. V and J are TRBV5-4 and TRBJ2-5; tentative D call: TRBD1 (5 bases). The CDR3 loop spans 14 amino acids. Germline values: CDR1 SGHNT, CDR2 YYREEE (reference sequence). The V and J ends lost 0 bases and 2 bases respectively, with 8 bases between them. CDR3 coding DNA: TGTGCCAGCAGCTTGGACAGGTCGCAAGAGACCCAGTACTTC. Translation: CASSLDRSQETQYF.

The J gene is TRBJ2-7, the V gene TRBV19; D is perhaps TRBD1 (5 bases). This CDR3 has 14 amino acids. V dropped 1 base and J dropped 4 bases, with 11 bases sitting between them. From germline, CDR1 is LNHDA and CDR2 SQIVND (reference sequence). The CDR3 nucleotides are TGTGCCAGTAGTATAGTCCCACAGGATTACGAGCAGTACTTC. It is translated as CASSIVPQDYEQYF.

V usage is TRBV6-1 and J usage is TRBJ1-1; D unresolved. V lost 2 bases and J 10 bases, leaving 14 bases between the germline ends. Looked up from germline, CDR1 is MNHNS and CDR2 is SASEGT. This CDR3 region has 13 residues. The CDR3 protein is CASSELQDSVAFF. CDR3 DNA: TGTGCCAGCAGTGAACTGCAGGATTCTGTAGCTTTCTTT.

This rearrangement joins TRBV6-5 to TRBJ2-1; 8 positions agree with TRBD2. The CDR3 loop spans 15 amino acids. Germline trimming cut 6 bases from V and 0 bases from J; bases unmatched to any gene: 4. The germline V gene encodes CDR1 MNHEY and CDR2 SVGAGI. The chain's CDR3 is CASRRGLDSYNEQFF. The CDR3 DNA reads TGTGCCAGCAGGAGGGGACTAGACTCCTACAATGAGCAGTTCTTC.